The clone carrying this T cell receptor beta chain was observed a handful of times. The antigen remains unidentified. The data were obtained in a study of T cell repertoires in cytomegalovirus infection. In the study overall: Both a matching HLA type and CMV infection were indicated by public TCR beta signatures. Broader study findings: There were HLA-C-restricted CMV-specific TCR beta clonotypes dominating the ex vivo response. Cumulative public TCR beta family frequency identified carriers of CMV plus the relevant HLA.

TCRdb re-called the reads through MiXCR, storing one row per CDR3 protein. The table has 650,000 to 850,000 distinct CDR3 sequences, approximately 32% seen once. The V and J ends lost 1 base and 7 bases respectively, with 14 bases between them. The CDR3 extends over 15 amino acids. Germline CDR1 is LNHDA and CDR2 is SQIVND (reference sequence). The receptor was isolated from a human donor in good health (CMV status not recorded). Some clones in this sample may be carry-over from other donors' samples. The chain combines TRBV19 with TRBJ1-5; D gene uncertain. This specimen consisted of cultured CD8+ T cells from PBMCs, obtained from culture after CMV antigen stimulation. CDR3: CASSIGNTASQPQHF. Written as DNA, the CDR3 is TGTGCCAGTAGTATAGGTAACACGGCCTCCCAGCCCCAGCATTTT.